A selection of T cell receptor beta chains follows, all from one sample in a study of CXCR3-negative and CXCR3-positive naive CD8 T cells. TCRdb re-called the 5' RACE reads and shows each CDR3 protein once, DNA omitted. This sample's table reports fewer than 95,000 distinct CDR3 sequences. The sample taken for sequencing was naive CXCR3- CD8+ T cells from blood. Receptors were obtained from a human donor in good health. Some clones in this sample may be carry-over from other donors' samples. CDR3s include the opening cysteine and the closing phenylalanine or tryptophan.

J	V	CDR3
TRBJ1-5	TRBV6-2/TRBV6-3	CASSYRQSNQPQHF
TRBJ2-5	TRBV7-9	CASSARQGKWIETQYF
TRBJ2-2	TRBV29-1	CSVEWENTGELFF
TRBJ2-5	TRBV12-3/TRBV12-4	CASSFLLAGEETQYF
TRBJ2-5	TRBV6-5	CASSYSSGKETQYF
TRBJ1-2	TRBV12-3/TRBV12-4	CASSIWTALGGYTF
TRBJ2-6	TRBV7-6	CASSPDQSSGANVLTF
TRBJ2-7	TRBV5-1	CASSWDTDYEQYF
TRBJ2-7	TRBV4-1	CASSPGRFTEYEQYF
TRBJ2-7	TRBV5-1	CASSADEPTDF
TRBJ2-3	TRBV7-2	CASSKPTGDPTDTQYF
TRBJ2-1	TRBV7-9	CASSSPVAVFSYNEQFF
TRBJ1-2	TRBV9	CASSVGTLDGYTF